The clone carrying this T cell receptor beta chain came up a few times. Primers: 60 Vbeta forward and 13 Jbeta reverse. The table came from immunoSEQ multiplex PCR; TCRdb's copy has only in-frame clones and leaves some out. In the table there are around 98,000 clones, under 75% of which are singletons. Germline V gives CDR1 MGHRA, CDR2 YSYEKL. The CDR3 loop spans 16 amino acids. With 0 bases removed from V and 7 bases from J, the gap between germline ends came to 15 bases. The data stem from a study of cytomegalovirus exposure and HLA in healthy donors. The origin of this receptor is a female donor in good health and CMV-seronegative. The chain uses TRBV4-1 and TRBJ1-4, with a weak D call TRBD1 (5 bases). The specimen was PBMCs. The chain's CDR3 is CASSQDGASKFEKLFF. In DNA form, the CDR3 reads TGCGCCAGCAGCCAAGATGGGGCCTCTAAATTTGAAAAACTGTTTTTT.